The rows below give T cell receptor beta chains drawn from one sample of a study of PD-1 blockade in mismatch repair-deficient tumors. TCRdb's table, derived via immunoSEQ multiplex PCR, lists solely in-frame clones and lacks some. The sample records 15,000 to 20,000 clones, over 75% being singletons. Sequenced here: PBMCs, sampled roughly 23 weeks after starting pembrolizumab. The receptors here all came from an adult with mismatch repair-deficient cancer. The CDR3 runs from the conserved cysteine through the conserved F or W. Each record gives: D gene, clone size, V gene, J gene, CDR3 DNA, CDR3 protein. A D gene is named only where the DNA matches it firmly. Clone size appears in some rows only: once, few, many, or a class for an expanded clone.

D: TRBD2
size: -
V: TRBV5-1
J: TRBJ2-5
DNA: TGCGCCAGCAGCTTGGGTTTTCGAGCGGGAGGGCAAGAGACCCAGTACTTC
CDR3: CASSLGFRAGGQETQYF

D: TRBD2
size: -
V: TRBV5-1
J: TRBJ2-3
DNA: TGCGCCAGCAGCTTGGCTAGCGGGAGTAGCACAGATACGCAGTATTTT
CDR3: CASSLASGSSTDTQYF

D: -
size: -
V: TRBV29-1
J: TRBJ1-2
DNA: TGCAGCGAGTACAGGGCGGGCGGCTACACCTTC
CDR3: CSEYRAGGYTF

D: TRBD1
size: -
V: TRBV2
J: TRBJ1-5
DNA: TGTGCCAGCAGTCTACGGACAGGGGACAATCAGCCCCAGCATTTT
CDR3: CASSLRTGDNQPQHF

D: TRBD2
size: -
V: TRBV14
J: TRBJ2-1
DNA: TGTGCCAGCAGCCAAGCGAGGACTAGCGGGAATTACAATGAGCAGTTCTTC
CDR3: CASSQARTSGNYNEQFF

D: TRBD1
size: -
V: TRBV7-8
J: TRBJ1-5
DNA: TGTGCCAGCAGCTCCACAGGGGGCAACCAGCCCCAGCATTTT
CDR3: CASSSTGGNQPQHF

D: TRBD1
size: -
V: TRBV28
J: TRBJ2-7
DNA: TGTGCCAGCAGGGGACCGACAGGGGGCTCGATGCGGGAGCAGTACTTC
CDR3: CASRGPTGGSMREQYF

D: -
size: -
V: TRBV5-1
J: TRBJ2-1
DNA: TGCGCCAGCAATCAAGGGGGAGGGAGCTCCTACAATGAGCAGTTCTTC
CDR3: CASNQGGGSSYNEQFF

D: TRBD2
size: once
V: TRBV7-9
J: TRBJ2-1
DNA: TGTGCCAGCAGCTTAGGGTTAAGGACTAGCGGGAGTTTCAATGAGCAGTTCTTC
CDR3: CASSLGLRTSGSFNEQFF

D: -
size: few
V: TRBV5-6
J: TRBJ2-7
DNA: TGTGCCAGCAGCGGAACGCTGGGAGGACTCTCCTACGAGCAGTACTTC
CDR3: CASSGTLGGLSYEQYF

D: -
size: -
V: TRBV27
J: TRBJ2-3
DNA: TGTGCCAGCAGTTTCGAGGGCTTCACAGATACGCAGTATTTT
CDR3: CASSFEGFTDTQYF

D: TRBD1
size: -
V: TRBV29-1
J: TRBJ1-2
DNA: TGCAGCGTTCGGACAGGGGGAACCTATGGCTACACCTTC
CDR3: CSVRTGGTYGYTF

D: -
size: -
V: TRBV27
J: TRBJ1-2
DNA: TGTGCCAGCAGTGCGTCGGTTGGGCAGGGCAACTATGGCTACACCTTC
CDR3: CASSASVGQGNYGYTF

D: TRBD2
size: -
V: TRBV6-1
J: TRBJ2-1
DNA: TGTGCCAGCAGGAGGACTAGCGGGAGTGGTGATGAGCAGTTCTTC
CDR3: CASRRTSGSGDEQFF

D: -
size: -
V: TRBV9
J: TRBJ2-7
DNA: TGTGCCAGCAGCTCCTCGACTCTCCACGAGCAGTACTTC
CDR3: CASSSSTLHEQYF

D: TRBD2
size: -
V: TRBV7-9
J: TRBJ2-5
DNA: TGTGCCAGCAGCTTAGAGAGGACTAGCGAAGGAGAGACCCAGTACTTC
CDR3: CASSLERTSEGETQYF

D: TRBD1
size: -
V: TRBV2
J: TRBJ2-4
DNA: TGTGCCAGTGTCCCGGGACAGGGAAAAGGGGTTCAGTACTTC
CDR3: CASVPGQGKGVQYF

D: -
size: -
V: TRBV9
J: TRBJ2-1
DNA: TGTGCCAGCAGCCCCCCGGCGGGACCCTCCTACAATGAGCAGTTCTTC
CDR3: CASSPPAGPSYNEQFF

D: TRBD2
size: -
V: TRBV13
J: TRBJ2-5
DNA: TGTGCCAGCAGCTTAGTCCTAGCGGGAGTTCGGGAGACCCAGTACTTC
CDR3: CASSLVLAGVRETQYF

D: -
size: once
V: TRBV7-9
J: TRBJ2-7
DNA: TGTGCCAGCAGCTTAGAAGTTGGGACAACTACCGACGAGCAGTACTTC
CDR3: CASSLEVGTTTDEQYF

D: TRBD1
size: -
V: TRBV5-1
J: TRBJ1-2
DNA: TGCGCCAGCAGCTTGGGGACAGGGAGGGACTATGGCTACACCTTC
CDR3: CASSLGTGRDYGYTF

D: -
size: -
V: TRBV27
J: TRBJ1-1
DNA: TGTGCCAGCAGTTTGTCCGGGTTGAACACTGAAGCTTTCTTT
CDR3: CASSLSGLNTEAFF

D: -
size: -
V: TRBV9
J: TRBJ2-5
DNA: TGTGCCAGCAGCGTAGCGCCCGCTTCGGGAGAGACCCAGTACTTC
CDR3: CASSVAPASGETQYF

D: TRBD1
size: -
V: TRBV16
J: TRBJ1-4
DNA: TGTGCCAGCAGCCAAGGATTCGGGACAGCTAGTGCTAATGAAAAACTGTTTTTT
CDR3: CASSQGFGTASANEKLFF

D: -
size: -
V: TRBV5-1
J: TRBJ2-1
DNA: TGCGCCAGCAGCTTGGGCGGGGCTTCCTACAATGAGCAGTTCTTC
CDR3: CASSLGGASYNEQFF